This T cell receptor (beta chain) was retrieved from a study of technical replicates of blood from several donors. Germline assignment: CDR1 SGDLS and CDR2 YYNGEE. The CDR3 is 13 amino acids. Trimming removed 4 bases from V and 4 bases from J; junction bases left unmatched: 4. Sequenced by immunoSEQ multiplex PCR; TCRdb stores in-frame clones only, minus some. This table holds some 87,000 clones, 85% to 95% found once. This receptor was taken from a human donor in good health. The sample was T cells isolated from PBMCs. The chain couples TRBV9 to TRBJ2-7, with TRBD1 matching 8 bases. The CDR3: CASSLGQGYEQYF. The CDR3 nucleotides read TGTGCCAGCAGCCTAGGACAGGGTTACGAGCAGTACTTC.